A selection of T cell receptor beta chains follows, all from one sample in a study of blood T cell repertoires in COVID-19. The assay was immunoSEQ multiplex PCR, and TCRdb's table has in-frame clones only and misses some. Of some 150,000 clones in the sample, 80% are singletons; the top ten hold over 0.5%. Specimen: peripheral blood. These receptors were taken from a man aged 60-69 years with acute or convalescent COVID-19. Both conserved end residues are part of each CDR3. The size field is filled for only some rows; it gives once, few, many or a size class.

len: 15; abundance: once; j_gene: TRBJ2-1; v_gene: TRBV5-1; CDR3aa: CASSLELAGWNEQFF
len: 16; abundance: .; j_gene: TRBJ2-7; v_gene: TRBV11-3; CDR3aa: CASSLGDGTSGDEQYF
len: 19; abundance: .; j_gene: TRBJ2-5; v_gene: TRBV3-1/TRBV3-2; CDR3aa: CASSRRLAGGRRIQETQYF
len: 14; abundance: once; j_gene: TRBJ2-3; v_gene: TRBV6-5; CDR3aa: CASMRDRNTDTQYF
len: 15; abundance: .; j_gene: TRBJ2-1; v_gene: TRBV27; CDR3aa: CASSLIGRGDNEQFF
len: 13; abundance: once; j_gene: TRBJ2-7; v_gene: TRBV29-1; CDR3aa: CSVERGRGYEQYF
len: 13; abundance: .; j_gene: TRBJ2-3; v_gene: TRBV25-1; CDR3aa: CASSVSGTDTQYF
len: 15; abundance: .; j_gene: TRBJ2-5; v_gene: TRBV19; CDR3aa: CATRAGTTLFETQYF
len: 12; abundance: .; j_gene: TRBJ2-7; v_gene: TRBV12-3/TRBV12-4; CDR3aa: CASSSTDLEQYF
len: 15; abundance: .; j_gene: TRBJ2-1; v_gene: TRBV7-2; CDR3aa: CASSRWDSGINEQFF
len: 13; abundance: .; j_gene: TRBJ1-1; v_gene: TRBV18; CDR3aa: CASSPRTGGKAFF
len: 17; abundance: .; j_gene: TRBJ2-2; v_gene: TRBV4-3; CDR3aa: CASSSLAGGPNTGELFF
len: 16; abundance: .; j_gene: TRBJ1-2; v_gene: TRBV6-2/TRBV6-3; CDR3aa: CASSYSRTGDNYGYTF
len: 18; abundance: .; j_gene: TRBJ2-7; v_gene: TRBV27; CDR3aa: CASSHRQSLLAGGHEQYF
len: 15; abundance: .; j_gene: TRBJ2-7; v_gene: TRBV6-5; CDR3aa: CASSSSNSGPREQYF
len: 14; abundance: .; j_gene: TRBJ1-6; v_gene: TRBV6-2/TRBV6-3; CDR3aa: CASSPDRVNSPLHF
len: 14; abundance: .; j_gene: TRBJ1-3; v_gene: TRBV3-1/TRBV3-2; CDR3aa: CASSQRGPGNTIYF
len: 17; abundance: few; j_gene: TRBJ2-3; v_gene: TRBV7-9; CDR3aa: CASRTSRGRMKTDTQYF
len: 14; abundance: .; j_gene: TRBJ2-5; v_gene: TRBV7-2; CDR3aa: CASSLVPGEETQYF
len: 14; abundance: .; j_gene: TRBJ2-3; v_gene: TRBV19; CDR3aa: CASSMTVPTDTQYF
len: 16; abundance: .; j_gene: TRBJ1-6; v_gene: TRBV7-2; CDR3aa: CASSLVGGASNSPLHF
len: 13; abundance: .; j_gene: TRBJ2-7; v_gene: TRBV19; CDR3aa: CASSIIRGYEQYF
len: 17; abundance: .; j_gene: TRBJ2-3; v_gene: TRBV5-6; CDR3aa: CASSRVIALPSTDTQYF
len: 15; abundance: .; j_gene: TRBJ2-3; v_gene: TRBV15; CDR3aa: CATALELVGTDTQYF
len: 15; abundance: .; j_gene: TRBJ2-5; v_gene: TRBV5-1; CDR3aa: CASSSTSGGGETQYF
len: 18; abundance: once; j_gene: TRBJ1-5; v_gene: TRBV21-1; CDR3aa: CASSTPDSKSPSNQPQHF
len: 15; abundance: .; j_gene: TRBJ2-2; v_gene: TRBV7-3; CDR3aa: CASSSTNQGYGELFF
len: 15; abundance: .; j_gene: TRBJ2-7; v_gene: TRBV5-1; CDR3aa: CASSLAYSGGHEQYF
len: 15; abundance: .; j_gene: TRBJ2-7; v_gene: TRBV27; CDR3aa: CASSLWGQPAYEQYF
len: 13; abundance: .; j_gene: TRBJ2-1; v_gene: TRBV2; CDR3aa: CASSRGGEFEQFF
len: 17; abundance: .; j_gene: TRBJ1-6; v_gene: TRBV19; CDR3aa: CASSKGGGGSYNSPLHF
len: 15; abundance: .; j_gene: TRBJ1-2; v_gene: TRBV24-1; CDR3aa: CATSARGTGNYGYTF
len: 12; abundance: .; j_gene: TRBJ1-6; v_gene: TRBV12-3/TRBV12-4; CDR3aa: CASRNRDSPLHF
len: 13; abundance: .; j_gene: TRBJ2-3; v_gene: TRBV7-3; CDR3aa: CASSLLGRDTQYF
len: 15; abundance: .; j_gene: TRBJ1-1; v_gene: TRBV18; CDR3aa: CASSPRLLLNTEAFF
len: 14; abundance: few; j_gene: TRBJ2-3; v_gene: TRBV3-1/TRBV3-2; CDR3aa: CASSHQGARNTQYF
len: 15; abundance: .; j_gene: TRBJ1-6; v_gene: TRBV16; CDR3aa: CASTITGTGNSPLHF
len: 16; abundance: .; j_gene: TRBJ2-2; v_gene: TRBV7-2; CDR3aa: CASSHPQLAGGSGLFF
len: 16; abundance: .; j_gene: TRBJ1-1; v_gene: TRBV3-1/TRBV3-2; CDR3aa: CASSQVTYTGGTEAFF
len: 14; abundance: .; j_gene: TRBJ2-2; v_gene: TRBV7-2; CDR3aa: CASSLEWSTGELFF
len: 11; abundance: few; j_gene: TRBJ1-2; v_gene: TRBV2; CDR3aa: CASSEARGYTF